The 14 T cell receptor beta chains presented below share a single source sample, sequenced in a study of radiation and T cells in renal cell carcinoma (dated by TCRdb to 2020 to 2022). Read against the paper, the sample's time point label means: baseline pretreatment blood. The sample's treatment or condition, from its label and the paper: 15 Gy SBRT to primary tumor, nephrectomy 4 weeks later. Library prep was done by the immunoSEQ multiplex PCR assay. TCRdb re-hosts the immuneACCESS table, in-frame sequences only. Its copies lack some clones; in the studies checked, an unresolved V gene accounts for under half of them, and the cause for the rest is not known. The sample table shows 150,000 or so clones, and about 87% are seen once. The ten largest clones capture 4.1% of the sample. The sample consisted of blood, taken from a patient whose treatment included radiotherapy and nephrectomy. All receptors come from a woman between 70 and 85 years old with renal cell carcinoma.

The chain combines TRBV19 with TRBJ2-7; D call uncertain. The length of the CDR3 is 14 residues. Germline CDR1 reads LNHDA; CDR2 reads SQIVND (reference sequence). V was trimmed by 0 bases and J by 4 bases, leaving 10 bases between them. This CDR3 is CASSIDPSRYEQYF. The CDR3, as DNA: TGTGCCAGTAGTATAGACCCCAGTCGGTACGAGCAGTACTTC.

This chain links TRBV5-1 with TRBJ2-5; TRBD2 aligns across 7 bases. Germline assignment: CDR1 SGHRS and CDR2 YFSETQ. V gave up 4 bases and J gave up 2 bases; unmatched junction bases: 2. The CDR3 spans 13 residues. CDR3 protein: CASSGGLQETQYF. The CDR3 DNA follows: TGCGCCAGCAGCGGGGGACTACAAGAGACCCAGTACTTC. Supplemented by reference TRBV5-1 and TRBJ2-5, the full variable domain reads KAGVTQTPRYLIKTRGQQVTLSCSPISGHRSVSWYQQTPGQGLQFLFEYFSETQRNKGNFPGRFSGRQFSNSRSEMNVSTLELGDSALYLCASSGGLQETQYFGPGTRLLVL.

J is TRBJ2-1 and V is TRBV7-3; 9 bases are shared with TRBD1. This CDR3 spans 13 amino acids. Germline lookup yields CDR1 SGHTA and CDR2 FQGTGA. V lost 3 bases to trimming and J lost 8 bases; unmatched junction nucleotides: 2. The CDR3, as DNA: TGTGCCAGCAGCTTGGACAGGGGCCATGAGCAGTTCTTC. Translating it yields CASSLDRGHEQFF. The full variable domain, its missing parts supplied by reference TRBV7-3 and TRBJ2-1, is GAGVSQTPSNKVTEKGKYVELRCDPISGHTALYWYRQSLGQGPEFLIYFQGTGAADDSGLPNDRFFAVRPEGSVSTLKIQRTERGDSAVYLCASSLDRGHEQFFGPGTRLTVL.

The rearrangement links TRBV7-9 to TRBJ2-7, with D perhaps matching TRBD2 (5 bases). This CDR3 has 16 amino acids. Trimming left V 0 bases short and J 4 bases short, with 16 bases between. Looked up from germline, CDR1 is SEHNR and CDR2 is FQNEAQ (reference sequence). CDR3 coding DNA: TGTGCCAGCAGCTTAGCCTGGACTGGTGTCCCTTACGAGCAGTACTTC. Residues: CASSLAWTGVPYEQYF.

This clone was recorded only once. The rearrangement uses TRBV9 and TRBJ2-1, with D unclear. The CDR3 runs 13 residues. In germline, CDR1 is SGDLS, CDR2 YYNGEE. With 3 bases removed from V and 9 bases from J, the gap between germline ends came to 13 bases. Here the CDR3 reads CASSATTGGEQFF. In DNA form, the CDR3 reads TGTGCCAGCAGCGCTACGACTGGCGGTGAGCAGTTCTTC.

The chain couples TRBV11-3 to TRBJ1-1; weak D call: TRBD1 (5 bases). V lost 5 bases, J lost 4 bases, and 20 bases lay in between. Germline V gene data show CDR1 as SGHNT and CDR2 as YENEEA. The CDR3 extends over 16 amino acids. CDR3 nucleotide sequence: TGTGCCAGCAGCCCGGGGGGATGGTTGGGTCGCACTGAAGCTTTCTTT. This gives the protein CASSPGGWLGRTEAFF.

This chain joins TRBV5-4 and TRBJ1-1; D uncertain. Per germline, CDR1 SGHNT and CDR2 YYREEE (reference sequence). The CDR3 covers 15 residues. Trimming took off 2 bases at V and 8 bases at J, with 19 bases between the two ends. CDR3 nucleotides: TGTGCCAGCAGCTTCGAGATAGGGAATGGGGAAGAAGCTTTCTTT. Protein sequence: CASSFEIGNGEEAFF.

This clone came up once. The chain couples TRBV20-1 to TRBJ2-5; 7 bases are shared with TRBD2. V lost 5 bases to trimming and J lost 4 bases; unmatched junction nucleotides: 1. Germline CDR1 DFQATT, CDR2 SNEGSKA (reference sequence). The CDR3 has 11 residues. The CDR3, as DNA: TGCAGTGCTGTAGCGGGAGAGACCCAGTACTTC. This gives the protein CSAVAGETQYF.

V gene TRBV5-6 combines with J gene TRBJ2-1; 10 nucleotides align to TRBD2. The CDR3 sequence is 16 residues long. CDR1 SGHDT and CDR2 YYEEEE come from the germline V gene. J was trimmed by 2 bases and V by 4 bases; bases with no gene match: 6. The CDR3, as DNA: TGTGCCAGCAGCCCTAGGAGCGGGGGGGCCTACAATGAGCAGTTCTTC. Translating it yields CASSPRSGGAYNEQFF.

This chain uses TRBV14 with TRBJ2-5; TRBD2 is a possible D gene (6 bases). The length of the CDR3 is 14 residues. CDR1 and CDR2 from the germline V gene are SGHDN and FVKESK. V was pared by 1 base and J by 7 bases, with 13 bases between. The CDR3 spells CASSQGRAGGTQYF. In nucleotides, the CDR3 is TGTGCCAGCAGCCAAGGCAGGGCCGGGGGGACCCAGTACTTC.

This chain uses TRBV28 with TRBJ1-6; tentatively, D is TRBD1 (6 bases). V lost 4 bases and J 10 bases, leaving 14 bases between the germline ends. The CDR3 consists of 14 residues. Germline V gene data show CDR1 as MDHEN and CDR2 as SYDVKM. As DNA, the CDR3 is TGTGCCAGCAGTTCTAACAGGGTACACTCACCCCTCCACTTT. Its protein product is CASSSNRVHSPLHF.

The V gene is TRBV7-9, the J gene TRBJ1-1, with D unclear. CDR3 length: 13 amino acids. Germline-derived CDR1 and CDR2 are SEHNR and FQNEAQ (reference sequence). Trimming cost V 3 bases and J 7 bases, with 12 bases left between them. The CDR3 loop is CASSLGVGLEAFF. The CDR3 nucleotides read TGTGCCAGCAGCTTGGGCGTAGGCCTTGAAGCTTTCTTT. Combining the CDR3 with reference TRBV7-9 and TRBJ1-1 gives the whole variable domain DTGVSQNPRHKITKRGQNVTFRCDPISEHNRLYWYRQTLGQGPEFLTYFQNEAQLEKSRLLSDRFSAERPKGSFSTLEIQRTEQGDSAMYLCASSLGVGLEAFFGQGTRLTVV.

This clone came up a few times. This rearrangement joins TRBV30 to TRBJ1-5, with D maybe TRBD1 (5 bases). This CDR3 comprises 14 residues. The V and J ends lost 0 bases and 3 bases respectively, with 9 bases between them. CDR1 is GTSNPN, CDR2 SVGIG, per germline (reference sequence). For the CDR3, the DNA is TGTGCCTGGAGTGTCGGCAGGGACAATCAGCCCCAGCATTTT. Translating gives CAWSVGRDNQPQHF.

The chain is built from TRBV30 and TRBJ2-1, with 8 bases aligning to TRBD1. V lost 4 bases, J lost 6 bases, and 8 bases stayed unmatched. CDR1 and CDR2 (germline): GTSNPN, SVGIG (reference sequence). This CDR3 has 14 amino acids. In nucleotides, the CDR3 is TGTGCCTGGACCCGGACAGGGAAGGTCAATGAGCAGTTCTTC. Protein: CAWTRTGKVNEQFF.